One TCR beta chain is described in this entry. This sample was included in a study of blood T cell repertoires in COVID-19. Study at large: Samples of COVID-19 (acute and convalescent) were obtained from the United States, Italy and Spain. PBMCs, B-cell-depleted T cells, or T cells provided the cDNA or gDNA that made up the material.

Per the study methods: For nucleated cells, counts were estimated from reference gene primer amplification. Assay: immunoSEQ multiplex PCR; the TCRdb copy retains only in-frame clones and omits some. The D gene and trimming were derived from the DNA, and the V and J assignments and clone size from that table. The profile covers under 200,000 clones, with 86% appearing a single time and around 0.76% taken by the ten largest. The CDR3 has 15 residues. Germline CDR1 is SGHNT and CDR2 is YYREEE (reference sequence). The V end lost 4 bases, the J end lost 6 bases, and 20 bases lay between the germline ends.

J is TRBJ2-7 and V is TRBV5-4; a possible D gene is TRBD2 (6 bases). The sequenced sample consisted of peripheral blood. This TCR was recovered from a woman between 70 and 85 years old with acute or convalescent COVID-19. The DNA of the CDR3 is TGTGCCAGCAGCCACCTTGATCGGGGGACGACCGAGCAGTACTTC. Its protein is CASSHLDRGTTEQYF.